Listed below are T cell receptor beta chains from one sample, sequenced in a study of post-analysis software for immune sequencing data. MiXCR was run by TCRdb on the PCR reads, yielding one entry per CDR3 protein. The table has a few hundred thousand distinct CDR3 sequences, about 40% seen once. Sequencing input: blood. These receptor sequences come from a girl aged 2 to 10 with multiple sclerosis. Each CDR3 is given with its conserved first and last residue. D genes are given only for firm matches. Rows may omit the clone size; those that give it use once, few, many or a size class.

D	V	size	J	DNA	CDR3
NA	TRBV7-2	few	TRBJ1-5	TGTGCCAGCAGCTTAGTGAGGGTTAGCAATCAGCCCCAGCATTTT	CASSLVRVSNQPQHF
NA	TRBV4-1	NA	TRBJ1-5	TGCGCCAGCAGCCAAGGTAGGGGCCGGGGGCTCAGTCAGCCCCAGCATTTT	CASSQGRGRGLSQPQHF
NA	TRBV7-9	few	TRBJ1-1	TGTGCCAGCAGTGACACTGAAGCTTTCTTT	CASSDTEAFF
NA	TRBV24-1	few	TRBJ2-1	TGTGCCACCAGTGATCTTGGGCCTCGGGGTGAGCAGTTCTTC	CATSDLGPRGEQFF
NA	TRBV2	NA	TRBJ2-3	TGTGCCTGCATGATGAGGACAGACGCCACAGATACGCAGTATTTT	CACMMRTDATDTQYF
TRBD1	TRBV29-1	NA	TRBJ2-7	TGCAGCGTTTGGGACAGGGACTACGAGCAGTACTTC	CSVWDRDYEQYF
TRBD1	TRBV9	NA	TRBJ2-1	TGTGCCAGCAGCGTAGGGGACAGGGGATACAATGAGCAGTTCTTC	CASSVGDRGYNEQFF
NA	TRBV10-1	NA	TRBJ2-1	TGCGCCAGCAGTGTCCCCCTGGGGAGCGTGCTAAGGGATGAGCAGTTCTTC	CASSVPLGSVLRDEQFF
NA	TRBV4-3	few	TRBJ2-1	TGCGCCAGCAGCCCGGCGTTCGGAGCGCACAGCCCCTACAATGAGCAGTTCTTC	CASSPAFGAHSPYNEQFF
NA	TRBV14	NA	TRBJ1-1	TGTGCCGGCAGCCAAATTTCGGGAAGTTTGAACACTGAAGCTTTCTTT	CAGSQISGSLNTEAFF
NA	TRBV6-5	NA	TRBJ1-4	TGTGCCAGCAGTTTCGTAGACAAGCCTGAAAAACTGTTTTTT	CASSFVDKPEKLFF
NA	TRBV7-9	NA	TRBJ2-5	TGTGCCCTCAAGGATGGGGGGAAGACCCAGTACTTC	CALKDGGKTQYF
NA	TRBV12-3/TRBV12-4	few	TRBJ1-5	TGTGCCAGCAGTTCCCAGGGAATGTGGGATCAGCCCCAGCATTTT	CASSSQGMWDQPQHF
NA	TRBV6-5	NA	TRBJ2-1	TGTGCCAGCAGTTACTCTGGGGACGGAAACAATGAGCAGTTCTTC	CASSYSGDGNNEQFF
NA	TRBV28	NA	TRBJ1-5	TGTGCCAGCAGTTTAACGTCTCGGGTTCAGCCCCAGCATTTT	CASSLTSRVQPQHF
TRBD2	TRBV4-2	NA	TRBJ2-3	TGTGCCAGCAGCGCTCTAGCGGGGGTAAGCACAGATACGCAGTATTTT	CASSALAGVSTDTQYF
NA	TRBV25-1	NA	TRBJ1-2	TGTGCCAGCAGTGAAAATCTGCGCTATGGCTACACCTTC	CASSENLRYGYTF
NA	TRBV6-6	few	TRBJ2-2	TGTGCCAGCAGTTACATGGGGGAGAGCACCGGGGAGCTGTTTTTT	CASSYMGESTGELFF
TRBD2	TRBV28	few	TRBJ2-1	TGTGCCAGCAGGGTTAGCGGGGGGCCAGGGCAGTTCTTC	CASRVSGGPGQFF
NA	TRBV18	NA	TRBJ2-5	TGTGCCAGCTCACCGTATGGAGGGGCCCAAGAGACCCAGTACTTC	CASSPYGGAQETQYF
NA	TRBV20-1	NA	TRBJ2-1	TGCAGTGCGAAGACCCCGCCCTACAATGAGCAGTTCTTC	CSAKTPPYNEQFF
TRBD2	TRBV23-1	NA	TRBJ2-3	TGCGCCAGCAGTCAAAATAGCGGGAGATACACAGATACGCAGTATTTT	CASSQNSGRYTDTQYF
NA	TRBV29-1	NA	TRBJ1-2	TGCAGCGCCCGGGACTCTAGTGACTACACCTTC	CSARDSSDYTF
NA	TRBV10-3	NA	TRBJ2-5	TGTGCCATCAGTACGGGACCAGATATAAAGACCCAGTACTTC	CAISTGPDIKTQYF
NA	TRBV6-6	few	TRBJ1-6	TGTGCCAGCAGCAAAACAAGAAGTAATTCACCCCTCCACTTT	CASSKTRSNSPLHF
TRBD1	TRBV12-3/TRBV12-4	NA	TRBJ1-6	TGTGCCAGCAACTTCGGGACAGAACATGATTCACCCCTCCACTTT	CASNFGTEHDSPLHF
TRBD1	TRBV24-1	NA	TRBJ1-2	TGTGCCACCAGGGACCGGGACAGGGGGTATGGCTACACCTTC	CATRDRDRGYGYTF
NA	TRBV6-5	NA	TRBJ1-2	TGTGCCAGCAGTTATGGTGGGGGCTATGGCTACACCTTC	CASSYGGGYGYTF
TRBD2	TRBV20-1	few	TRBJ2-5	TGCAGTGCTAGATCGAGGACTAGCGCTACGGAGACCCAGTACTTC	CSARSRTSATETQYF
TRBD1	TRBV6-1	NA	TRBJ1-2	TGTGCCAGCAGTGAAGCTTCATTGCCGGGACAGGGGCTTTACGACTATGGCTACACCTTC	CASSEASLPGQGLYDYGYTF
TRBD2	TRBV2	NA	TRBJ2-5	TGTGCCAGCAATGGACTAGTTGAGACCCAGTACTTC	CASNGLVETQYF
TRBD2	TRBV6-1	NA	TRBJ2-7	TGTGCCAGCAGATCCAACAAACTAGCGGGAGGGCCCCACGAGCAGTACTTC	CASRSNKLAGGPHEQYF
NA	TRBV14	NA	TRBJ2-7	TGTGCCAGCAGCCATCTAGCGAACTCCTACAATGAGCAGTACTTC	CASSHLANSYNEQYF
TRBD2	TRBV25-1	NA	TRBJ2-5	TGTGCCAGCAGTGAATTAAAGTCTGCGGGAGGGCTGGAGACCCAGTACTTC	CASSELKSAGGLETQYF
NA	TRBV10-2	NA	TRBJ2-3	TGCGCCAGCAGTGATCGGGTACCTTTCGGCACAGATACGCAGTATTTT	CASSDRVPFGTDTQYF
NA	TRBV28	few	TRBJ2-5	TGTGCCAGCAAGGTTAAGGGGGAGACCCAGTACTTC	CASKVKGETQYF
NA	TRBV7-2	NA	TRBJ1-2	TGTGCCAGCAGCTTAGATTATAGGTCCTATGGCTACACCTTC	CASSLDYRSYGYTF
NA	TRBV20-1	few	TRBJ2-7	TGCAGTGCTAGAGGCCCATCCGGTGACGAGCAGTACTTC	CSARGPSGDEQYF
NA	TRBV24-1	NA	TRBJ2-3	TGTGCCACCAGTGTCCAGGCTACTAGCACAGATACGCAGTATTTT	CATSVQATSTDTQYF
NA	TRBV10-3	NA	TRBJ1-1	TGTGCCATCAGTGCTAGAACAGAGAACGGTGAAGCTTTCTTT	CAISARTENGEAFF
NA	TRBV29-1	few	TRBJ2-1	TGCAGCGTGTTTGACAGACTTTATGATGAGCAGTTCTTC	CSVFDRLYDEQFF
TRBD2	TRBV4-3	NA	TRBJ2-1	TGCGCCAGCACCAAGACTAGCGTAAGCTCCTACAATGAGCAGTTCTTC	CASTKTSVSSYNEQFF
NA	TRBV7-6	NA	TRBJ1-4	TGTGCCAGCAGCTTAGAGCCCCCGGGTGCAACTAATGAAAAACTGTTTTTT	CASSLEPPGATNEKLFF
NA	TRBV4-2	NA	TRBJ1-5	TGTGCCAGCAGCCACCGAAATCAGCCCCAGCATTTT	CASSHRNQPQHF
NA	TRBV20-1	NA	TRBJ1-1	TGCAGTGCTAATTCTTACATGAACACTGAAGCTTTCTTT	CSANSYMNTEAFF
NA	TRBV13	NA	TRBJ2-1	TGTGCCACCAATTCGCACCCAGCGGAGGGTCAGTTCTTC	CATNSHPAEGQFF
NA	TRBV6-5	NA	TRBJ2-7	TGTGCCAGCAGTAGCTGCTACGAGCAGTACTTC	CASSSCYEQYF
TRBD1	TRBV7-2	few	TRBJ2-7	TGTGCCAGCAGCTTAGAGGGACAGGTCTCCTACGAGCAGTACTTC	CASSLEGQVSYEQYF
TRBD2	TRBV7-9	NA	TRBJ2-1	TGTGCCAGCAGCCCCCAAGCGGGAGTAAGGGGCAATGAGCAGTTCTTC	CASSPQAGVRGNEQFF
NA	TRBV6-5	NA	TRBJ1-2	TGTGCCAGCAGTTACGGCTCCACTACCGGGAACAACTATGGCTACACCTTC	CASSYGSTTGNNYGYTF
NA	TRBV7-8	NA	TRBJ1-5	TGTGCCAGCAGCTTGAACCAAGGACTGGGTAGCAATCAGCCCCAGCATTTT	CASSLNQGLGSNQPQHF
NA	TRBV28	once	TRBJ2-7	TGTGCCAGCAGTTTATGGGACAGACCCTACGAGCAGTACTTC	CASSLWDRPYEQYF
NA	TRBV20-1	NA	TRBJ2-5	TGCAGTGCTAGTTGGGACTCCAAAGAGACCCAGTACTTC	CSASWDSKETQYF
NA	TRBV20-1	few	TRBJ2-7	TGCAGTGCTAGTCCCGGGTTGACCTACGAGCAGTACTTC	CSASPGLTYEQYF
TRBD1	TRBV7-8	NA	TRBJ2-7	TGTGCCAGCAGCTTAGTGGGGACAGAGTATTACGAGCAGTACTTC	CASSLVGTEYYEQYF